This entry is about one TCR beta chain. Profiled with immunoSEQ multiplex PCR; TCRdb holds only in-frame clones, not every one. The sample has about 50,000 clones, roughly 87% seen once. The CDR3 is made up of 15 amino acids. Per the germline V gene, CDR1 is KGHSH and CDR2 is LQKENI. The trim removed 3 bases at V and 4 bases at J, leaving 4 bases unmatched. This record comes from a study of blood T cell repertoires in COVID-19. Overall study context: From the United States, Italy and Spain came samples of acute and convalescent COVID-19.

The sample comprised peripheral blood. The rearrangement joins TRBV18 to TRBJ1-3; 9 bases agree with TRBD1. The origin of this receptor is a man in his fifties with active COVID-19. The CDR3 nucleotides are TGTGCCAGCTCACCGACCGGGACAGGGGGAAACACCATATATTTT. Protein product: CASSPTGTGGNTIYF.